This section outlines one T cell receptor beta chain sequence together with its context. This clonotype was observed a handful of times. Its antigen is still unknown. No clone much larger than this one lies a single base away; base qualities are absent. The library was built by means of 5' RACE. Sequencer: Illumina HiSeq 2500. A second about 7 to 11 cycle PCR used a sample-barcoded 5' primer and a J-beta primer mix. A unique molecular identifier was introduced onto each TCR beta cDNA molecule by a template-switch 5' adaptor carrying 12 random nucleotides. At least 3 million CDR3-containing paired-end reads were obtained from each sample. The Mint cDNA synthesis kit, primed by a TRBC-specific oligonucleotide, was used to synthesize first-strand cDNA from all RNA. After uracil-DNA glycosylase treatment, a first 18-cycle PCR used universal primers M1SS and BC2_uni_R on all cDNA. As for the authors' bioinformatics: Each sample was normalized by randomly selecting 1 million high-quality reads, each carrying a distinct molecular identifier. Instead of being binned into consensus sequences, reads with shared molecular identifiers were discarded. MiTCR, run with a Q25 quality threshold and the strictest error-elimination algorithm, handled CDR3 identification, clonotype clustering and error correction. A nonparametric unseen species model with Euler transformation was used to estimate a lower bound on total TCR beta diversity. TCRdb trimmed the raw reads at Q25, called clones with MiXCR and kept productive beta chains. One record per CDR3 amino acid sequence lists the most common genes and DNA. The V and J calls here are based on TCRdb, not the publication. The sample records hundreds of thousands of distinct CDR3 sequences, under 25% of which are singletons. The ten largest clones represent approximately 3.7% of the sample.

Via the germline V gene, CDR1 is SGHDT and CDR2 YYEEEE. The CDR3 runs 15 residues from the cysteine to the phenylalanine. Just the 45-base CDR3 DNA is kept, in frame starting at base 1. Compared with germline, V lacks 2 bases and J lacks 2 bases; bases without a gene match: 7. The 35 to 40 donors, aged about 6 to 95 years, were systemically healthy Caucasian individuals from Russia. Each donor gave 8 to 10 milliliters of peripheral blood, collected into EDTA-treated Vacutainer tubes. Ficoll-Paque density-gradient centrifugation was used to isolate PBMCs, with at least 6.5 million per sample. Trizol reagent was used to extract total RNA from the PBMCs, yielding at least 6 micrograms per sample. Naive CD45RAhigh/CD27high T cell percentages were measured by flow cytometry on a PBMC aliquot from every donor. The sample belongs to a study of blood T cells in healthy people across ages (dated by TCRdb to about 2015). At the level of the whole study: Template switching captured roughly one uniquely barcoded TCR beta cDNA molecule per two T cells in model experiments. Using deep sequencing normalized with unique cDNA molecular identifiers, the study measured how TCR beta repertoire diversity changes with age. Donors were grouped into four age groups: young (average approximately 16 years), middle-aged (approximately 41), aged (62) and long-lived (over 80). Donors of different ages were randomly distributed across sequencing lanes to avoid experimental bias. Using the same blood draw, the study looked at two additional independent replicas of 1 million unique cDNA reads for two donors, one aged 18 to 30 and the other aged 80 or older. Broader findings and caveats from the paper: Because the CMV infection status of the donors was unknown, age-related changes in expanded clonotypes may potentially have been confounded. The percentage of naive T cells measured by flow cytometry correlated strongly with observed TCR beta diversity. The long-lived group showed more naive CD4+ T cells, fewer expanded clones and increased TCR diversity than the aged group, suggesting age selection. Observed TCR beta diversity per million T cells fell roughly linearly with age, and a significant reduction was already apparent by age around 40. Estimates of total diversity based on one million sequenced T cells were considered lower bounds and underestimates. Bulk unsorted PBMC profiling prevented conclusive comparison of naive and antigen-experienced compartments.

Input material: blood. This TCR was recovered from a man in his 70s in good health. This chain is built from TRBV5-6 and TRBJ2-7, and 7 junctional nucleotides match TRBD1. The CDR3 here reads CASSFHGTDPYEQYF. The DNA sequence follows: TGTGCCAGCAGCTTCCACGGGACAGACCCCTACGAGCAGTACTTC.